This T cell receptor beta chain is drawn from a study of blood T cell repertoires in COVID-19. Enrollees, roughly 18 to 90 years old, lived in 24 US areas. Recovered participants had two consecutive negative NP/OP PCR tests, healthcare professional clearance, or symptom resolution. Authors' data handling: Estimated nucleated cell counts came from reference gene primer amplification. Sequenced by immunoSEQ multiplex PCR; TCRdb stores in-frame clones only, minus some. V and J calls plus clone size are reproduced from that table; the DNA served to infer D and trimming. The sample lists under 200,000 clones; 80% to 85% were seen once. There are 16 residues in the CDR3. Per the germline V gene, CDR1 is SGHDN and CDR2 is FVKESK. V lost 0 bases, J lost 2 bases, and 5 bases stayed unmatched.

This clonotype was obtained from a woman in her forties or fifties who had recovered from COVID-19. The chain has TRBV14 and TRBJ2-3; 7 nucleotides align to TRBD1. Sequences were obtained from PBMCs or T cells enriched from blood (not recorded which). DNA of the CDR3: TGTGCCAGCAGCCAAGACCCGGACAGGCTCACAGATACGCAGTATTTT. Translated, it gives CASSQDPDRLTDTQYF.